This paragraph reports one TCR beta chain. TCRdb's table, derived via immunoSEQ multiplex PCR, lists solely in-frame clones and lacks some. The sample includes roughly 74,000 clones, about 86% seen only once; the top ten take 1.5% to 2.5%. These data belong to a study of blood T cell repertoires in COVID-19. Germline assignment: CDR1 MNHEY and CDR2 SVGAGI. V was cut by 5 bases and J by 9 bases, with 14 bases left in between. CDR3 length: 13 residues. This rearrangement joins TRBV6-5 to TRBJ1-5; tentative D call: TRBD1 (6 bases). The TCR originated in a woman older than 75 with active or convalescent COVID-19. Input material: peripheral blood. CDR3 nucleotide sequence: TGTGCCAGCAGTCTGGACAGCGTAGGGCCCCAGCATTTT. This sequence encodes CASSLDSVGPQHF.